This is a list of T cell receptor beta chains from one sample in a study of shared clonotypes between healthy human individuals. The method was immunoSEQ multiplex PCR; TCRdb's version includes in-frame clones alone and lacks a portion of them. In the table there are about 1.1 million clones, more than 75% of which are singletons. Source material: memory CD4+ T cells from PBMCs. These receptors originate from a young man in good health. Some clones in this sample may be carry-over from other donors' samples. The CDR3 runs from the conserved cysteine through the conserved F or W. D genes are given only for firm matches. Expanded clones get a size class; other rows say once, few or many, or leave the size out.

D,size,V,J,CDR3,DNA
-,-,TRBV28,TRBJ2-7,CASGPVRHEQYF,TGTGCCAGCGGGCCAGTACGGCACGAGCAGTACTTC
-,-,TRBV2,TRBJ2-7,CASSERLVSYEQYF,TGTGCCAGCAGTGAGAGGCTGGTCTCCTACGAGCAGTACTTC
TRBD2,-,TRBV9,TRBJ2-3,CASSVGTSGTTDTQYF,TGTGCCAGCAGCGTAGGGACTAGCGGGACCACAGATACGCAGTATTTT
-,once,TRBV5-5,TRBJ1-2,CASSLDPGNYGYTF,TGTGCCAGCAGCTTGGACCCGGGGAACTATGGCTACACCTTC
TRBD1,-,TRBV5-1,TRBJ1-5,CASSTGTGAQPQHF,TGCGCCAGCAGCACCGGGACAGGGGCTCAGCCCCAGCATTTT
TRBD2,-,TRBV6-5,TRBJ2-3,CATKRSSGRADTQYF,TGTGCCACCAAAAGATCTAGCGGGAGGGCAGATACGCAGTATTTT
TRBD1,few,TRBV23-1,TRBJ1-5,CASSHGGGINQPQHF,TGCGCCAGCAGTCACGGAGGGGGCATCAATCAGCCCCAGCATTTT
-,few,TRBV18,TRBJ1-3,CASSPGGAGNTIYF,TGTGCCAGCTCACCGGGAGGGGCTGGAAACACCATATATTTT
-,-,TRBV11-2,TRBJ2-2,CASSLGSGHTGELFF,TGTGCCAGCAGCTTAGGTAGCGGCCACACCGGGGAGCTGTTTTTT
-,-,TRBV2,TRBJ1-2,CASSEGINYGYTF,TGTGCCAGCAGTGAAGGGATAAACTATGGCTACACCTTC
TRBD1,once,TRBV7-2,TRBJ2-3,CASSEDRAEADTQYF,TGTGCCAGCAGCGAGGACAGGGCTGAGGCAGATACGCAGTATTTT
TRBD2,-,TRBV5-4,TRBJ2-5,CASSQSLTSGTGTQYF,TGTGCCAGCAGCCAGAGCCTAACTAGCGGGACGGGGACCCAGTACTTC
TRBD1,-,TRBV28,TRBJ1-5,CASRAGGYQPQHF,TGTGCCAGCAGGGCAGGGGGGTATCAGCCCCAGCATTTT
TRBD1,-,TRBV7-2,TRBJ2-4,CASSLVIREGAGIQYF,TGTGCCAGCAGCTTAGTCATTCGAGAGGGGGCTGGGATTCAGTACTTC
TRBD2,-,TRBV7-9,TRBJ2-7,CASSPRPGGPGHSYEQYF,TGTGCCAGCAGCCCACGGCCGGGGGGTCCGGGGCACTCCTACGAGCAGTACTTC
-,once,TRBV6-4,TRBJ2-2,CASSERGAGELFF,TGTGCCAGCAGTGAAAGGGGGGCCGGGGAGCTGTTTTTT
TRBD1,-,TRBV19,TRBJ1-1,CASSINYGGQGNTEAFF,TGTGCCAGTAGTATAAATTACGGGGGACAGGGGAACACTGAAGCTTTCTTT
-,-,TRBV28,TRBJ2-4,CASSLFARPAKNIQYF,TGTGCCAGCAGTTTATTTGCCAGGCCCGCCAAAAACATTCAGTACTTC
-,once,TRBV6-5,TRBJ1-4,CASSYRPDGKLFF,TGTGCCAGCAGTTACCGACCCGATGGAAAACTGTTTTTT
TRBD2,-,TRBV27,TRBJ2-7,CASSTGTSGGEQYF,TGTGCCAGCAGCACCGGGACTAGCGGAGGGGAGCAGTACTTC
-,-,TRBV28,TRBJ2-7,CASSFTGFGHEQYF,TGTGCCAGCAGTTTTACAGGGTTCGGTCACGAGCAGTACTTC
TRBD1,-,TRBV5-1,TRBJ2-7,CASSPTGGGYEQYF,TGCGCCAGCAGTCCGACAGGGGGCGGCTACGAGCAGTACTTC
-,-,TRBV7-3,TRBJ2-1,CASSLGSGSEQFF,TGTGCCAGCAGCTTGGGATCGGGTTCCGAGCAGTTCTTC
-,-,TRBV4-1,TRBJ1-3,CASSQDEWGAISGTTIYF,TGCGCCAGCAGCCAAGACGAATGGGGGGCCATCTCGGGAACCACCATATATTTT
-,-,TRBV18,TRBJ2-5,CASSPPSGSETQYF,TGTGCCAGCTCACCACCGTCGGGGAGCGAGACCCAGTACTTC
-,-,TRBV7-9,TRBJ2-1,CASSYSYNEQFF,TGTGCCAGCAGCTACTCCTACAATGAGCAGTTCTTC
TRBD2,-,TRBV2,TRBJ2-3,CASRGLAGVADTQYF,TGTGCCTCTAGGGGACTAGCGGGCGTGGCAGATACGCAGTATTTT
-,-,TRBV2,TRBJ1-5,CASSPEGYQPQHF,TGTGCCAGCAGCCCGGAGGGTTATCAGCCCCAGCATTTT
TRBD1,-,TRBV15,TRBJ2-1,CATSLNRGQNEQFF,TGTGCCACCAGCCTCAACAGGGGGCAGAATGAGCAGTTCTTC
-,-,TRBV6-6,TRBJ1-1,CASSLVGESEAFF,TGTGCCAGCAGTTTGGTCGGGGAATCTGAAGCTTTCTTT
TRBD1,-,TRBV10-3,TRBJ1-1,CAISELERAGGTEAFF,TGTGCCATCAGTGAATTAGAAAGGGCAGGGGGTACTGAAGCTTTCTTT